This T cell receptor (beta chain) was documented in a study of shared clonotypes between healthy human individuals. The data were produced by immunoSEQ multiplex PCR, yet TCRdb's version contains in-frame clones alone and is incomplete. The sample yields approximately 1.1 million clones, about 80% seen once. Worth noting for this clone: Its antigen is not known.

CD4+ cells were split into CD45RA+ naive and CD45RA-negative memory subsets. V shed 4 bases and J shed 5 bases, with 20 bases lying between them. The CDR3 runs 16 residues. CDR1 and CDR2 (germline): SGHAT, FQNNGV. Findings and caveats of the study: Naive subsets tended to show greater estimated richness than memory subsets. Rarefaction showed sorted-subset sequencing was incomplete despite large depth.

The specimen was memory CD4+ T cells from PBMCs. Indicated subset: CD45RA-negative fraction. This TCR was sampled from a man younger than 35 in good health. Some clones in this sample may be carry-over from other donors' samples. The V call is TRBV11-2, the J call TRBJ2-5; tentatively, D is TRBD2 (6 bases). The CDR3 sequence is CASSSTKAGKHETQYF. In DNA form, the CDR3 reads TGTGCCAGCAGCTCGACAAAGGCGGGAAAACATGAGACCCAGTACTTC.